This entry is about one T cell receptor (beta chain). It was with 60 Vbeta and 13 Jbeta primers that the PCR ran. The repertoire was sequenced with immunoSEQ multiplex PCR; TCRdb's copy has only in-frame clones and lacks some. The sample records roughly 120,000 clones, roughly 82% being singletons. The data belong to a study of cytomegalovirus exposure and HLA in healthy donors. This TCR derives from a young woman in good health and CMV-seronegative. Sequenced: PBMCs.

The CDR3 coding sequence is TGTGCCAGCAGCTCTCAAGAGACCCAGTACTTC. As protein: CASSSQETQYF. The chain combines TRBV7-2 with TRBJ2-5; D remains unclear. V was trimmed by 4 bases and J by 2 bases, leaving 2 bases between them. Germline V gene data show CDR1 as SGHTA and CDR2 as FQGNSA. CDR3 length: 11 amino acids.